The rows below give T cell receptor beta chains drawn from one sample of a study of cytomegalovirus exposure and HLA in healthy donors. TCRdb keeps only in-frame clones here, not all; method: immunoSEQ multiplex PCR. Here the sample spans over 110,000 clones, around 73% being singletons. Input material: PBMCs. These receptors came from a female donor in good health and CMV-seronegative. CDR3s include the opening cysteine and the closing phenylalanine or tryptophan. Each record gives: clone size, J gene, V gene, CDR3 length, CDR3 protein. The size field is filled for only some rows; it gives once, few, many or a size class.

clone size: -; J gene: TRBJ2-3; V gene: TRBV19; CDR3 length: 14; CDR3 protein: CASSSGGSTDTQYF
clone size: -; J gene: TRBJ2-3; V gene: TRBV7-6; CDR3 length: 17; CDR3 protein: CASSSIAGGRKSDTQYF
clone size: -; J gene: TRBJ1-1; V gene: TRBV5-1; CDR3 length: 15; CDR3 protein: CASSLGTGVATEAFF
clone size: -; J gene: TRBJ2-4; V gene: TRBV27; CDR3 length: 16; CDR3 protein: CASSLWGSLAKNIQYF
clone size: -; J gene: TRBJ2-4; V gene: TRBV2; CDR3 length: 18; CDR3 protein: CASSNTGTGGWTKNIQYF
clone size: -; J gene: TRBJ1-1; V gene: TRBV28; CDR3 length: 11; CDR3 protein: CASSFRRLAFF
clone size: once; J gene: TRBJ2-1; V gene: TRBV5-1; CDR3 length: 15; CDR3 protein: CASSFVADSYNEQFF
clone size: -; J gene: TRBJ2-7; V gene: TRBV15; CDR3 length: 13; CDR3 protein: CATQPGLADEQYF
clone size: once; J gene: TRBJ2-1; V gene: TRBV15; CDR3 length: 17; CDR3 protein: CATSGLAGGVRYNEQFF
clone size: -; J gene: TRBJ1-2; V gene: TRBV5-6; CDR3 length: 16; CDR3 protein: CASSSRQGRSGYGYTF
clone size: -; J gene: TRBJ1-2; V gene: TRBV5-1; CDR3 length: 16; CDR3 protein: CASSLDLGRGDYGYTF
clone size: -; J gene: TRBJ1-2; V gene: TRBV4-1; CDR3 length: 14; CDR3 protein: CASSLRTYLNGYTF
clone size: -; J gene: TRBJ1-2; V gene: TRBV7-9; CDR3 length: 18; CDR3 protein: CASSFHALRQRGFVAYTF
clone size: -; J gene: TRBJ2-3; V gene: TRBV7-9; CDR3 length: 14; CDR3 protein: CATEGAKDKDTQYF
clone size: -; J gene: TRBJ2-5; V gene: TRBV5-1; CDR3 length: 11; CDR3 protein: CASSYKETQYF
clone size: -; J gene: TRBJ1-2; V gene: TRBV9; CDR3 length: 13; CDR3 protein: CASSATGNYGYTF
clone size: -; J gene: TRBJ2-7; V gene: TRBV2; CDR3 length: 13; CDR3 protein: CASGRGRGYEQYF
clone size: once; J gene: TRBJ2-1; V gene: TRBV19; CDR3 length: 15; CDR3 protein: CASSTPRGGRDEQFF
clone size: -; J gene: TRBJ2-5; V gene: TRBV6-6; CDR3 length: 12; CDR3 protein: CASSYSSREQYF
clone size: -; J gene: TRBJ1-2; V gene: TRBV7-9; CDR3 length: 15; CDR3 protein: CSSSLGTAYGYGYTF
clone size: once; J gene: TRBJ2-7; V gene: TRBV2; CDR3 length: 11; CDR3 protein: CASSYSHEQYF
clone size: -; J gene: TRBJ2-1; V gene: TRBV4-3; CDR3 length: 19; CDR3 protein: CASSQDRQGTRSVYNEQFF
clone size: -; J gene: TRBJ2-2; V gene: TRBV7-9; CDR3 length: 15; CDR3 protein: CASSPGTSEYGELFF
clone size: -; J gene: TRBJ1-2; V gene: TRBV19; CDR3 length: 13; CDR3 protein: CASTTTGTYGYTF
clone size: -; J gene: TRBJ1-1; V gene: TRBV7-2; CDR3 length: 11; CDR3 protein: CASSLWAEAFF
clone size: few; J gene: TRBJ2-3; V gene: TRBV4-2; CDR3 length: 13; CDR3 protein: CASSHPGTDTQYF
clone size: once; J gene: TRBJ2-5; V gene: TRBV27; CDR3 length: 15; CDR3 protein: CASSEVGGDGETQYF
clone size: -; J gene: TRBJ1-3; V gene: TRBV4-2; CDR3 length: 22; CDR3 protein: CASSQESAARGLLQSSGNTIYF
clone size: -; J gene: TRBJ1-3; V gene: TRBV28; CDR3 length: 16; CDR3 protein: CASTRRTGGKGNTIYF
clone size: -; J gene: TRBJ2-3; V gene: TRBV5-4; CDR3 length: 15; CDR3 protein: CASSPRLGGGDTQYF
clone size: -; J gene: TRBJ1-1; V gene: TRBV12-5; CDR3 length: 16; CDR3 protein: CASAFSSPDSYTEAFF
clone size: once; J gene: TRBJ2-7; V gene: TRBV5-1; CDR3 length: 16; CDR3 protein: CASSFQRGHGSYEQYF
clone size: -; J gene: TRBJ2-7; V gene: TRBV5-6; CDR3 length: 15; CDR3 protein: CASSFGLAGGYEQYF
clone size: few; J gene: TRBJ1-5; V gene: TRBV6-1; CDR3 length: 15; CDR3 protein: CASSEGQGVNQPQHF
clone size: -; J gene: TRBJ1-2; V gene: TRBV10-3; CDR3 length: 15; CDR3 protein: CAISEITVLGYGYTF
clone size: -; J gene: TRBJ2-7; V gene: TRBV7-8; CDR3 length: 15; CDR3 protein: CASSLGGTGTYEQYF
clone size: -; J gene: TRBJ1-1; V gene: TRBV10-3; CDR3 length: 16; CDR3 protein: CAIKGEGLPVNTEAFF
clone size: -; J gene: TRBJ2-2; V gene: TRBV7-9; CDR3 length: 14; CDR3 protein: CASDRNFLGGELFF
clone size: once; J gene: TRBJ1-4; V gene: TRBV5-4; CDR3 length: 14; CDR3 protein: CASSLGQANEKLFF
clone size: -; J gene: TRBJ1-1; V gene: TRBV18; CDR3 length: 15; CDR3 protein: CASSTHRDRVAEAFF
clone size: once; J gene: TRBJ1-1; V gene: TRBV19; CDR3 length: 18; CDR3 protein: CASSTRKGVLDLNTEAFF
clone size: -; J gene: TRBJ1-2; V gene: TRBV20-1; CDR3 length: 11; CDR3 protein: CSARARVGYTF
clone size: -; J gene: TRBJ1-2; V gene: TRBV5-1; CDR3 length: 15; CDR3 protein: CASSLESGRVYGYTF
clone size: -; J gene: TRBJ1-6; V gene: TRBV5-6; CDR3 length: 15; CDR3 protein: CASSLGTGNNSPLHF
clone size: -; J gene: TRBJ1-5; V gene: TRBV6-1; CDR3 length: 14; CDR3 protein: CASSVHGTDQPQHF
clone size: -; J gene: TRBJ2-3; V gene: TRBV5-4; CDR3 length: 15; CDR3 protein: CASAAGAASVGTQYF
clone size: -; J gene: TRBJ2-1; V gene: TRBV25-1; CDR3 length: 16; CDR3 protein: CASSAWTSGGRDEQFF
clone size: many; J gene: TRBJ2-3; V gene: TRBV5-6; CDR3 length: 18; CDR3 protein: CASSSPFSGRGSTDTQYF
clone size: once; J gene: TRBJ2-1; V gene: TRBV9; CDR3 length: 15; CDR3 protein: CASSAITSGYNEQFF
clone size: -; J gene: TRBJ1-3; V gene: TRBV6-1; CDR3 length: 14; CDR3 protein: CASSPGHPGNTIYF
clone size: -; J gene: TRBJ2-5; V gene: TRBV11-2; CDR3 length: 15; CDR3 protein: CASSYTAQIKETQYF
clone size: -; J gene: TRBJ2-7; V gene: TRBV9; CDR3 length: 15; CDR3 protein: CASSSSGVSTDEQYF
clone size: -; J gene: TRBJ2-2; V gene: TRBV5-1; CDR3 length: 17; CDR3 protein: CASSLAVGTVSTGELFF
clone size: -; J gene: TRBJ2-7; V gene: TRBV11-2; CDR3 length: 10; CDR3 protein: CASSGDKQYF
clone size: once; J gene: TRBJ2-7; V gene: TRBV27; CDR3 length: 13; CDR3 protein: CASRKLVSYEQYF
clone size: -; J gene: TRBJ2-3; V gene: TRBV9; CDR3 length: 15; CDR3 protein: CASSVLAGPADTQYF
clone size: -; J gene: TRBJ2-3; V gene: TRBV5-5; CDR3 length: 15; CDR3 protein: CASSSWDSSTDTQYF